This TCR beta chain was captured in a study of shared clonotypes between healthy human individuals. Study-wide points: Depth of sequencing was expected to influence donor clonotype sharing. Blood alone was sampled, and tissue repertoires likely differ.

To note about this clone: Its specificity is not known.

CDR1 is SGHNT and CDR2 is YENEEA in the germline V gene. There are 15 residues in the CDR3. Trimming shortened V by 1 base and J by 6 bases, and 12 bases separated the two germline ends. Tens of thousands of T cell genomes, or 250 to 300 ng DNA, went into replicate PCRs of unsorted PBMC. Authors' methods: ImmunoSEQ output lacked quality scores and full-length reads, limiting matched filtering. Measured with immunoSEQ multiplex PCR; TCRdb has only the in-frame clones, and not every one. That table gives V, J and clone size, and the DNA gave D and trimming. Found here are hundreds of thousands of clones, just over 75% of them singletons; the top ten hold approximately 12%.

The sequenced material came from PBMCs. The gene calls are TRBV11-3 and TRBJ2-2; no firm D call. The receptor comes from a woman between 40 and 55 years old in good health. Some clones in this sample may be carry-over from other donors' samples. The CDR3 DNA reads TGTGCCAGCAGCTTAGGGGCTAGTAGGTCCGGGGAGCTGTTTTTT. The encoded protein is CASSLGASRSGELFF. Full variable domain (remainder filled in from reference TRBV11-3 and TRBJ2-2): EAGVVQSPRYKIIEKKQPVAFWCNPISGHNTLYWYLQNLGQGPELLIRYENEEAVDDSQLPKDRFSAERLKGVDSTLKIQPAELGDSAVYLCASSLGASRSGELFFGEGSRLTVL.